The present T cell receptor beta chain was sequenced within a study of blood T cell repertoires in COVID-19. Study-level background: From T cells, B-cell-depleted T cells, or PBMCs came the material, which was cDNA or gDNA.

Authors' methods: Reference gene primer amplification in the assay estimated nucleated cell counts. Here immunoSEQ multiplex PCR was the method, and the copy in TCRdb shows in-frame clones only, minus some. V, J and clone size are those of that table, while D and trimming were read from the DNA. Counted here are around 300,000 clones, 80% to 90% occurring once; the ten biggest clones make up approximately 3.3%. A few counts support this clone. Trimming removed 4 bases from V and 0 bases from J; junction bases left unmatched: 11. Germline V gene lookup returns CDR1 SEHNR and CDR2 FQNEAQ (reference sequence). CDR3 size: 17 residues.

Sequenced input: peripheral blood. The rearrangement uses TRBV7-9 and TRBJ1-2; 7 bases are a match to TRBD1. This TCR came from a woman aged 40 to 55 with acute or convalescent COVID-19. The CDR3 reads CASSYRGGVLSNYGYTF. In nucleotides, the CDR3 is TGTGCCAGCAGCTACCGAGGGGGCGTCTTATCTAACTATGGCTACACCTTC.